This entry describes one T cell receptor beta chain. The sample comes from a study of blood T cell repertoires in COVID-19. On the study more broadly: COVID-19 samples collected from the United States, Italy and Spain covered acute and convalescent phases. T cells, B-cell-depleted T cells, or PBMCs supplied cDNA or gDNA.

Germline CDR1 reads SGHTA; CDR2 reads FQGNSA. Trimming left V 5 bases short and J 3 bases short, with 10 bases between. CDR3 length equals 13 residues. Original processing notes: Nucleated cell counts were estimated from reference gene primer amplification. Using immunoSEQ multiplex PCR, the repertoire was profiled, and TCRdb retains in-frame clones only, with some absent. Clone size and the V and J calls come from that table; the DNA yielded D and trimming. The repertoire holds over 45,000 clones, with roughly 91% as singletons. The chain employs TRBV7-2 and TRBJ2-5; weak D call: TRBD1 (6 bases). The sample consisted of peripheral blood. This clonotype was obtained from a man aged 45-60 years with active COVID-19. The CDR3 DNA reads TGTGCCAGCAGCACCGGACAGAAAGAGACCCAGTACTTC. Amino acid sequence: CASSTGQKETQYF.